The 21 T cell receptor beta chains below all came from one sample that was sequenced in a study of breast tumors, draining lymph nodes, adjacent tissues. TCRdb re-called the multiplex PCR reads through MiXCR, storing one row per CDR3 protein. The data show around 150,000 distinct CDR3 sequences, with 32% seen just once and about 2.5% held by the top ten. The lymph nodes were axillary draining lymph nodes from breast cancer patients. The material sequenced was axillary lymph node tissue. These receptors originate from a female donor with breast cancer. Some clones in this sample may be carry-over from other donors' samples.

The chain employs TRBV2 and TRBJ2-3, with 9 bases lining up with TRBD2. V was clipped by 2 bases and J by 4 bases; unmatched bases: 16. The CDR3 totals 19 residues. Germline V gene sequence: CDR1 SNHLY, CDR2 FYNNEI. The CDR3 spells CASSERAGGHRSGPDTQYF. CDR3 nucleotide sequence: TGTGCCAGCAGTGAAAGGGCGGGGGGGCACCGGAGCGGCCCAGATACGCAGTATTTT.

Points on this clonotype: A single base separates this from a much larger clone, so it may be a read error. The J gene is TRBJ2-3, the V gene TRBV24-1, with a possible D match to TRBD1 (6 bases). The J call may be incorrect, as the DNA end agrees better with TRBJ1-5. The V gene's germline CDR1 is KGHDR and CDR2 SFDVKD. This CDR3 comprises 14 residues. In nucleotides, the CDR3 is TGTGCCAGCAGTTACCGGGGGCCCACAGATACGCAGCATTTT. Encoded protein: CASSYRGPTDTQHF.

This clonotype was seen repeatedly, ten times or more. In nucleotides, the CDR3 is TGTGCCTGGGGGAGGGGGGTCATGGGTAATGAAAAACTGTTTTTT. Its translation is CAWGRGVMGNEKLFF. The chain joins TRBV30 to TRBJ1-4; maybe TRBD1 (6 bases). Germline V gives CDR1 GTSNPN, CDR2 SVGIG (reference sequence). V was cut by 5 bases and J by 4 bases, with 17 bases left in between. The CDR3 has 15 residues. Together with reference TRBV30 and TRBJ1-4, the CDR3 gives the full variable domain: SQTIHQWPATLVQPVGSPLSLECTVEGTSNPNLYWYRQAAGRGLQLLFYSVGIGQISSEVPQNLSASRPQDRQFILSSKKLLLSDSGFYLCAWGRGVMGNEKLFFGSGTQLSVL.

This clonotype was observed many times. CDR3: CASTGTGGPWGNQPQHF. The CDR3 nucleotides read TGTGCCAGCACCGGGACAGGGGGCCCCTGGGGCAATCAGCCCCAGCATTTT. The V gene is TRBV2, the J gene TRBJ1-5; TRBD1 aligns across 12 bases. The length of the CDR3 is 17 residues. Germline assignment: CDR1 SNHLY and CDR2 FYNNEI. V was clipped by 7 bases and J by 2 bases; unmatched bases: 9.

This clonotype appeared many times. This chain joins TRBV6-5 and TRBJ2-3; unclear D gene. This CDR3 spans 12 amino acids. V shed 5 bases and J shed 4 bases, with 7 bases lying between them. Per germline, CDR1 MNHEY and CDR2 SVGAGI. The CDR3: CASSERADTQYF. The CDR3 nucleotides read TGTGCCAGCAGTGAAAGGGCAGATACGCAGTATTTT.

This clonotype showed up many times. This chain connects TRBV12-3 or TRBV12-4 to TRBJ1-3; D remains ambiguous. The V end lost 6 bases, the J end lost 0 bases, and 6 bases lay between the germline ends. This CDR3 comprises 13 residues. CDR3 residues: CASRWDSGNTIYF. The CDR3, as DNA: TGTGCCAGCAGGTGGGACTCTGGAAACACCATATATTTT.

This clonotype was seen ten or more times. The chain couples TRBV20-1 to TRBJ2-7, with TRBD2 identical over 12 bases. Germline loops: CDR1 DFQATT, CDR2 SNEGSKA (reference sequence). J was trimmed by 4 bases and V by 6 bases; bases with no gene match: 4. The CDR3 is 13 amino acids. This CDR3 is CSARTSGAYEQYF. CDR3 nucleotides: TGCAGTGCAAGGACTAGCGGGGCTTACGAGCAGTACTTC.

At least ten counts were recorded for this clonotype. J is TRBJ2-7 and V is TRBV5-1; D is uncertain. The V gene lost 3 bases and the J gene lost 5 bases, with 15 bases spanning the gap. CDR1 is SGHRS and CDR2 is YFSETQ in the germline V gene. The CDR3 length is 14 residues. The CDR3 coding sequence is TGCGCCAGCAGCTCTGGTCATTTAACTGACGAGCAGTACTTC. Amino acids: CASSSGHLTDEQYF.

This clonotype was seen at least ten times. The chain employs TRBV7-2 and TRBJ2-5, with TRBD2 matching 7 bases. Germline CDR1 and CDR2: SGHTA and FQGNSA. The CDR3 totals 15 residues. V shed 0 bases and J 1 base; nucleotides not matched to a gene: 2. The CDR3 here is CASSLASSGQETQYF. DNA for the CDR3: TGTGCCAGCAGCTTAGCGTCTAGCGGCCAAGAGACCCAGTACTTC.

Worth noting for this clonotype: A read error may be the cause here, since a much bigger clone is one base away. The rearrangement uses TRBV6-2 or TRBV6-3 and TRBJ1-4; D is perhaps TRBD1 (5 bases). The CDR3 spans 18 residues. V lost 2 bases and J 0 bases, leaving 16 bases between the germline ends. The V gene's germline CDR1 is MNHEY and CDR2 SVGEGT. The CDR3 nucleotides are TGTGCCAGCAGTTACCCGTTGGGGCAGGGAGCAACTAATGAAAAACTGTTTTTT. Amino acids: CASSYPLGQGATNEKLFF.

This clonotype was counted ten times or more. The V call is TRBV6-1, the J call TRBJ2-7; D not certain. From germline, CDR1 is MNHNS and CDR2 SASEGT. There are 14 residues in the CDR3. V was trimmed by 2 bases and J by 0 bases, leaving 8 bases between them. The CDR3 coding sequence is TGTGCCAGCAGTGAACTGCCCGGCTCCTACGAGCAGTACGTC. Translating gives CASSELPGSYEQYV.

This clonotype has ten or more counts. This chain joins TRBV7-8 and TRBJ1-5, with D possibly matching TRBD1 (5 bases). This CDR3 has 16 amino acids. V gave up 5 bases and J gave up 2 bases, with 16 bases separating them. CDR1 is SGHVS, CDR2 FQNEAQ, per germline. The chain's CDR3 is CASSHRGTQGNQPQHF. The CDR3 DNA reads as TGTGCCAGCAGCCATAGGGGTACCCAAGGCAATCAGCCCCAGCATTTT.

This clonotype has ten or more counts. The chain has TRBV10-3 and TRBJ2-5; tentative D call: TRBD2 (5 bases). Per germline, CDR1 ENHRY and CDR2 SYGVKD. V lost 4 bases, J lost 4 bases, and 10 bases lay in between. This CDR3 has 13 residues. CDR3 sequence (DNA): TGTGCCATCAGTGGGACGGCGGGAGAGACCCAGTACTTC. Protein sequence: CAISGTAGETQYF.

V is TRBV9 and J is TRBJ1-6; D might be TRBD1 (5 bases). In germline, CDR1 is SGDLS, CDR2 YYNGEE. V lost 0 bases and J lost 7, with 11 bases in between. This CDR3 has 15 amino acids. The CDR3 protein is CASSVAGTLNSPLHF. DNA for the CDR3: TGTGCCAGCAGCGTAGCCGGGACGCTCAATTCACCCCTCCACTTT.

Ten or more counts support this clonotype. Mismatch with germline at one junction end may stem from a read error. The V call is TRBV28, the J call TRBJ2-3; 8 bases match TRBD2. CDR3 length: 13 amino acids. CDR1 and CDR2 (germline): MDHEN, SYDVKM. The CDR3 region is CSGGAGSTDTQYF. The CDR3 DNA sequence: TGCTCCGGGGGGGCAGGGAGTACAGATACGCAGTATTTT.

V usage is TRBV9 and J usage is TRBJ2-6; 7 bases map to TRBD1. In germline, CDR1 is SGDLS, CDR2 YYNGEE. V trimming: 0 bases; J trimming: 1 base; junction bases outside the gene matches: 4. This CDR3 is built from 17 residues. CDR3 protein: CASSVGQGTSGANVLTF. The CDR3, as DNA: TGTGCCAGCAGCGTAGGACAGGGAACTTCTGGGGCCAACGTCCTGACTTTC.

DNA of the CDR3: TGTGCCAGCAGCCAACTAGCGGGGGGGCGTGACGAGCAGTACTTC. Its translation: CASSQLAGGRDEQYF. The V and J genes are TRBV14 and TRBJ2-7; 12 bases are a match to TRBD2. The germline gives CDR1 SGHDN, CDR2 FVKESK. CDR3 size: 15 residues. V dropped 2 bases and J dropped 5; count of bases not matched to a gene: 4.

This clonotype was recorded at least ten times. The chain employs TRBV12-3 or TRBV12-4 and TRBJ2-5; TRBD2 agrees at 7 bases. Trimming took 6 bases from V and 5 from J; bases not matched to a gene: 6. This CDR3 has 13 amino acids. The CDR3 bases are TGTGCCAGCAGCCTGGGGGGGAAGGAGACCCAGTACTTC. It translates to CASSLGGKETQYF.

This clonotype was seen repeatedly, ten times or more. The V gene is TRBV7-2, the J gene TRBJ2-5; the D gene is possibly TRBD2 (5 bases). Germline lookup yields CDR1 SGHTA and CDR2 FQGNSA. The CDR3 is made up of 12 amino acids. V lost 5 bases, J lost 5 bases, and 9 bases lay in between. CDR3 loop: CASSHRGETQYF. The CDR3 bases are TGTGCCAGCAGCCATCGAGGGGAGACCCAGTACTTC.

The table lists this clonotype with many counts. This chain uses TRBV4-3 with TRBJ1-5; TRBD1 aligns across 8 bases. Trimming removed 3 bases from V and 2 bases from J; junction bases left unmatched: 3. CDR3 length: 15 amino acids. The germline V gene encodes CDR1 LGHNA and CDR2 YSLEER. The CDR3 is CASSHETGGNQPQHF. CDR3 DNA sequence: TGCGCCAGCAGCCATGAGACAGGGGGCAATCAGCCCCAGCATTTT.

In this sample, this clonotype turned up many times. The chain couples TRBV5-6 to TRBJ1-4; D call uncertain. V dropped 0 bases and J dropped 8 bases, with 11 bases sitting between them. The germline V gene encodes CDR1 SGHDT and CDR2 YYEEEE. The CDR3 runs 14 residues. The CDR3 protein is CASSLEGVGEKLFF. Written as DNA, the CDR3 is TGTGCCAGCAGCTTGGAGGGTGTAGGCGAAAAACTGTTTTTT.